This T cell receptor (beta chain) was recovered during a study of T and B cells in COVID-19 patients. About the research overall: The recovered patients had mostly mild to moderate COVID-19 with outpatient management. Active-infection patients were older, median roughly 70 years, than recovered patients, median approximately 35 years. Whole-study results and caveats: At recovery TRB diversity and richness exceeded healthy donors, after highly clonal active COVID-19 repertoires.

The germline V gene encodes CDR1 MRHNA and CDR2 SNTAGT. The length of the CDR3 is 17 residues. V gave up 2 bases and J gave up 12 bases; unmatched junction bases: 14. This clonotype appeared a few times. No antigen is known for it. BIOMED2 TRB-A/B primer pools were used in multiplex TRB PCR. TCRdb re-derived calls from the multiplex PCR reads in MiXCR, one entry per CDR3 protein. The data contain roughly 7,000 distinct CDR3 sequences, 30% to 35% of them singletons. TRB was amplified from about 250-500 ng of blood genomic DNA. The chain couples TRBV6-4 to TRBJ2-1; 12 bases line up with TRBD2. The sequencing input was blood. The receptor comes from a human donor with active COVID-19. CDR3 nucleotides: TGTGCCAGCAGTGACCGGGGACTAGCGGGTTCCGCAGGGGGGCAGTTCTTC. Translated, it gives CASSDRGLAGSAGGQFF.